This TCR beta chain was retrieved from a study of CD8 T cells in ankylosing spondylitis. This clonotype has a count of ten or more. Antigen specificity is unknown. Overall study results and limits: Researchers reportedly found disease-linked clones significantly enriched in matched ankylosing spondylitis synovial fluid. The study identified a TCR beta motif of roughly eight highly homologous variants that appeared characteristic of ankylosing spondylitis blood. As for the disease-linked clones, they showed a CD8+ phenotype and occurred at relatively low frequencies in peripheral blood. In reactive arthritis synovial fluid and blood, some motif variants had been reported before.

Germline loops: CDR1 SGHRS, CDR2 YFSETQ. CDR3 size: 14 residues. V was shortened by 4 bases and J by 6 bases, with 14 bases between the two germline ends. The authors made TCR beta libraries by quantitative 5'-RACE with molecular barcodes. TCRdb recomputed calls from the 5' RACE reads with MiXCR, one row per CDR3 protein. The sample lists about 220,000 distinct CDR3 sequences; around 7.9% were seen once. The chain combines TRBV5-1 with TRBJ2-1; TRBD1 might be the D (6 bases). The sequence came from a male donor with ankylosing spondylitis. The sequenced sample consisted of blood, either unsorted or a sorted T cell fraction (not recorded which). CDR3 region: CASSQTGQTNEQFF. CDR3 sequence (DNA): TGCGCCAGCAGCCAAACCGGACAGACCAATGAGCAGTTCTTC.